The rows below give T cell receptor beta chains drawn from one sample of a study of cytomegalovirus exposure and HLA in healthy donors. Assay used: immunoSEQ multiplex PCR; TCRdb lists only in-frame clones, some missing. The table includes 140,000 to 150,000 clones, approximately 70% detected once. The sequencing input was PBMCs. The receptors were gathered from a woman aged 55-69 years in good health and CMV-seronegative. The CDR3 runs from the conserved cysteine through the conserved F or W. A D gene is named only where the DNA matches it firmly. Clone size is stated in some rows and not others, as once, few, many or a class when expanded.

j_gene: TRBJ2-7; abundance: NA; d_gene: NA; v_gene: TRBV23-1; CDR3aa: CASSRRNYEQYF; CDR3nt: TGCGCCAGCAGTCGGCGGAACTACGAGCAGTACTTC
j_gene: TRBJ1-1; abundance: few; d_gene: NA; v_gene: TRBV5-6; CDR3aa: CASSPGPTDEAFF; CDR3nt: TGTGCCAGCAGCCCGGGTCCCACCGATGAAGCTTTCTTT
j_gene: TRBJ2-7; abundance: NA; d_gene: TRBD1; v_gene: TRBV5-1; CDR3aa: CASSLDGTGGEQYF; CDR3nt: TGCGCCAGCAGCTTGGATGGGACAGGAGGCGAGCAGTACTTC
j_gene: TRBJ1-5; abundance: NA; d_gene: NA; v_gene: TRBV19; CDR3aa: CASIAGAGNQPQHF; CDR3nt: TGTGCCAGTATTGCGGGAGCGGGCAATCAGCCCCAGCATTTT
j_gene: TRBJ2-1; abundance: NA; d_gene: NA; v_gene: TRBV7-2; CDR3aa: CASSLNREQFF; CDR3nt: TGTGCCAGCAGCTTAAATCGTGAGCAGTTCTTC
j_gene: TRBJ2-2; abundance: few; d_gene: TRBD2; v_gene: TRBV7-2; CDR3aa: CASNRGGGANTGELFF; CDR3nt: TGTGCCAGCAACAGGGGCGGGGGGGCGAACACCGGGGAGCTGTTTTTT
j_gene: TRBJ1-1; abundance: few; d_gene: NA; v_gene: TRBV2; CDR3aa: CASSRTEAFF; CDR3nt: TGTGCCAGCAGTCGGACTGAAGCTTTCTTT
j_gene: TRBJ2-7; abundance: NA; d_gene: TRBD2; v_gene: TRBV6-6; CDR3aa: CASKGTSGSYEQYF; CDR3nt: TGTGCCAGCAAGGGGACTAGCGGTTCGTACGAGCAGTACTTC
j_gene: TRBJ1-1; abundance: NA; d_gene: NA; v_gene: TRBV28; CDR3aa: CASSLSTRMNTEAFF; CDR3nt: TGTGCCAGCAGTTTATCCACTAGGATGAACACTGAAGCTTTCTTT
j_gene: TRBJ2-1; abundance: NA; d_gene: TRBD2; v_gene: TRBV5-1; CDR3aa: CASSLGGGGPSSYNEQFF; CDR3nt: TGCGCCAGCAGCTTGGGAGGCGGGGGGCCCAGTTCCTACAATGAGCAGTTCTTC
j_gene: TRBJ2-3; abundance: NA; d_gene: NA; v_gene: TRBV5-1; CDR3aa: CASSSRLGGADTQYF; CDR3nt: TGCGCCAGCAGCTCCCGACTAGGGGGCGCAGATACGCAGTATTTT
j_gene: TRBJ1-5; abundance: few; d_gene: NA; v_gene: TRBV10-3; CDR3aa: CASGSNQPQHF; CDR3nt: TGTGCCTCAGGGAGCAATCAGCCCCAGCATTTT
j_gene: TRBJ2-3; abundance: few; d_gene: NA; v_gene: TRBV4-1; CDR3aa: CASSQGTTSSDTQYF; CDR3nt: TGCGCCAGCAGCCAAGGGACTACCTCGTCAGATACGCAGTATTTT
j_gene: TRBJ2-7; abundance: NA; d_gene: TRBD2; v_gene: TRBV5-4; CDR3aa: CASSFVTGGWYF; CDR3nt: TGTGCCAGCAGCTTCGTCACCGGGGGGTGGTACTTC
j_gene: TRBJ1-5; abundance: NA; d_gene: NA; v_gene: TRBV28; CDR3aa: CASSPGQVNQPQHF; CDR3nt: TGTGCCAGCAGCCCTGGGCAGGTCAATCAGCCCCAGCATTTT
j_gene: TRBJ2-1; abundance: NA; d_gene: TRBD1; v_gene: TRBV19; CDR3aa: CASTGQGLSSYNEQFF; CDR3nt: TGTGCCAGTACGGGACAGGGGCTCAGCTCCTACAATGAGCAGTTCTTC
j_gene: TRBJ2-5; abundance: few; d_gene: TRBD1; v_gene: TRBV5-4; CDR3aa: CASSLGQGRSGETQYF; CDR3nt: TGTGCCAGCAGCCTCGGACAGGGCCGGAGTGGGGAGACCCAGTACTTC
j_gene: TRBJ2-7; abundance: NA; d_gene: NA; v_gene: TRBV7-2; CDR3aa: CASSLQSSSYEQYF; CDR3nt: TGTGCCAGCAGCTTACAATCTAGCTCCTACGAGCAGTACTTC
j_gene: TRBJ1-2; abundance: NA; d_gene: TRBD1; v_gene: TRBV4-3; CDR3aa: CASSQSGTGGDHGYTF; CDR3nt: TGCGCCAGCAGCCAATCCGGGACAGGGGGCGATCATGGCTACACCTTC
j_gene: TRBJ2-5; abundance: few; d_gene: TRBD2; v_gene: TRBV7-7; CDR3aa: CASSLASGQETQYF; CDR3nt: TGTGCTAGCAGCTTAGCTAGCGGGCAAGAGACCCAGTACTTC
j_gene: TRBJ2-7; abundance: NA; d_gene: TRBD1; v_gene: TRBV5-4; CDR3aa: CASSLTGANTYEQYF; CDR3nt: TGTGCCAGCAGCCTGACAGGGGCCAACACCTACGAGCAGTACTTC
j_gene: TRBJ1-1; abundance: NA; d_gene: NA; v_gene: TRBV10-2; CDR3aa: CASSELRSTEAFF; CDR3nt: TGCGCCAGCAGTGAGCTGAGAAGCACTGAAGCTTTCTTT